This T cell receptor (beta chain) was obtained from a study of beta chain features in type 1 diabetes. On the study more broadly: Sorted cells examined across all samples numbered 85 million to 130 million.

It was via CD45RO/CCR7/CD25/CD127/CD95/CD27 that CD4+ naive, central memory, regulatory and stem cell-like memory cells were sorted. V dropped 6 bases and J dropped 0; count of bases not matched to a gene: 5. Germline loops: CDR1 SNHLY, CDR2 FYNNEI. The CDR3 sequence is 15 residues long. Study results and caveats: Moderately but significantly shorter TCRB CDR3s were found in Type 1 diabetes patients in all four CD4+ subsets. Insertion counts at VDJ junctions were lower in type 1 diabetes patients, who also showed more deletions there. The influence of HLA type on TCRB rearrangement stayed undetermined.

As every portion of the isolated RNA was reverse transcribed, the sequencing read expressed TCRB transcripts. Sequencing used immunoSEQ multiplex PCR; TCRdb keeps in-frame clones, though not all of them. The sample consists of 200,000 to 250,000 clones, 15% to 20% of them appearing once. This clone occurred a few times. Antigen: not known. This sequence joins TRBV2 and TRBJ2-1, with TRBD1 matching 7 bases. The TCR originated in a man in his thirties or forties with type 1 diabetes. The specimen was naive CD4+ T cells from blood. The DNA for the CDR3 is TGTGCCAGCAGCGACAGGGTACCCTCCTACAATGAGCAGTTCTTC. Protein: CASSDRVPSYNEQFF.